This T cell receptor beta chain was found in a study of untreated major depressive disorder. The CDR3 totals 15 residues. V shed 3 bases and J shed 5 bases, with 15 bases lying between them. Per germline, CDR1 MNHEY and CDR2 SVGAGI. Profiling relied on immunoSEQ multiplex PCR, and the TCRdb table lists in-frame clones only, not all of them. Of some 21,000 clones in the sample, about nine tenths are singletons; the top ten hold around 0.45%. The V and J genes are TRBV6-5 and TRBJ2-3; D is uncertain. Sample: CD4+ T cells from PBMCs. The receptor's source is a middle-aged woman in good health. Here the CDR3 DNA reads TGTGCCAGCAGTTATGGACGCTCCACCGGAGATACGCAGTATTTT. Protein: CASSYGRSTGDTQYF.